The clone carrying this TCR beta chain was found once. Its antigen is not identified. Mixed chimerism was transient after nonmyeloablative marrow transplants from related graft donors. The CDR3 extends over 15 amino acids. V lost 3 bases and J lost 0, with 8 bases in between. Per germline, CDR1 SGHTA and CDR2 FQGNSA. The repertoire was sequenced with immunoSEQ multiplex PCR; TCRdb's copy has only in-frame clones and lacks some. Of 95,000 or so clones listed, 80% to 95% were seen once; the top ten hold roughly 1.7%. This specimen belongs to a study of Tregs in tolerant kidney transplant recipients. The study, taken as a whole, reports: Nucleotide sequences could not be compared across some patients' samples due to primer changes. Expanding Tregs on activated donor B cells appeared to best identify donor-specific TCRbeta clones. Validation in larger populations is needed because few patients were studied.

The chain combines TRBV7-2 with TRBJ1-4; D is unclear. The TCR was taken from a human patient who received a combined kidney and bone marrow transplant. Among the T cells, some may be from the graft donor. The sample here was CD4+ T cells from blood (PBMCs), taken 12 months after the transplant. CDR3 region: CASSFGQATNEKLFF. CDR3 DNA sequence: TGTGCCAGCAGCTTTGGGCAAGCAACTAATGAAAAACTGTTTTTT.